The 14 T cell receptor beta chains below were found in one sample sequenced in a study of siplizumab effects on memory and regulatory T cells. The assay was immunoSEQ multiplex PCR, and TCRdb's table has in-frame clones only and misses some. The profile covers approximately 100,000 clones, with just over 90% appearing a single time and around 0.15% taken by the ten largest. The specimen sequenced was non-Treg CD4+ T cells sorted from blood. These receptors were obtained from a human donor in good health.

The rearrangement uses TRBV7-9 and TRBJ1-2; tentative D call: TRBD1 (5 bases). Trimming removed 5 bases at V and 10 bases at J, with 23 bases between. Per the germline V gene, CDR1 is SEHNR and CDR2 is FQNEAQ (reference sequence). The CDR3 contains 15 residues. The CDR3: CASSPTPQALTFYTF. The CDR3 DNA reads TGTGCCAGCAGCCCCACCCCACAGGCACTTACCTTCTACACCTTC. The variable domain in full, completed from reference TRBV7-9 and TRBJ1-2, reads DTGVSQNPRHKITKRGQNVTFRCDPISEHNRLYWYRQTLGQGPEFLTYFQNEAQLEKSRLLSDRFSAERPKGSFSTLEIQRTEQGDSAMYLCASSPTPQALTFYTFGSGTRLTVV.

In its sample, this clone was seen a few times. This sequence joins TRBV18 and TRBJ1-5; D ambiguous. Germline V gene lookup returns CDR1 KGHSH and CDR2 LQKENI. Trimming shortened V by 2 bases and J by 4 bases, and 12 bases separated the two germline ends. This CDR3 contains 15 residues. In nucleotides, the CDR3 is TGTGCCAGCTCACCAATAGCAGCAGAGAATCAGCCCCAGCATTTT. Translating gives CASSPIAAENQPQHF.

This clone was observed a handful of times. The rearrangement joins TRBV10-3 to TRBJ1-3, with D tentatively TRBD1 (5 bases). The CDR3 length is 13 residues. V was pared by 11 bases and J by 8 bases, with 19 bases between. Germline V lookup: CDR1 ENHRY, CDR2 SYGVKD. The CDR3 nucleotides read TGTGCCGGCGGCCGCTTTGGGGGAGACACCATATATTTT. Encoded protein: CAGGRFGGDTIYF.

The rearrangement uses TRBV18 and TRBJ2-7; D is unclear. Trimming removed 6 bases at V and 0 bases at J, with 15 bases between. The CDR3 loop spans 15 amino acids. CDR1 is KGHSH, CDR2 LQKENI, per germline. DNA of the CDR3: TGTGCCAGCTCCCGAGGTACACAACACTCCTACGAGCAGTACTTC. Its translation: CASSRGTQHSYEQYF.

The rearrangement links TRBV6-6 to TRBJ2-3; D unclear. The CDR3 spans 12 residues. V was shortened by 7 bases and J by 2 bases, with 7 bases between the two germline ends. Germline values: CDR1 MNHNY, CDR2 SVGAGI (reference sequence). For the CDR3, the DNA is TGTGCCAGCAAGGTCGACACAGATACGCAGTATTTT. Protein: CASKVDTDTQYF.

Comments on this clone: The same CDR3 arises from other DNA sequences in this sample as well. The V and J genes are TRBV19 and TRBJ1-1; TRBD1 aligns across 7 bases. Germline V CDR1 and CDR2: LNHDA, SQIVND (reference sequence). The CDR3 has 14 residues. The trim removed 4 bases at V and 2 bases at J, leaving 4 bases unmatched. CDR3 loop: CASSKVGGNTEAFF. Written as DNA, the CDR3 is TGTGCCAGTAGTAAAGTAGGGGGCAACACTGAAGCTTTCTTT.

V is TRBV7-2 and J is TRBJ1-1; D is unresolved. V lost 3 bases to trimming and J lost 7 bases, with 6 bases between them. CDR1 is SGHTA, CDR2 FQGNSA, per germline. The CDR3 runs to 11 residues. The CDR3 region is CASSLAVEAFF. The CDR3 DNA follows: TGTGCCAGCAGCTTGGCAGTTGAAGCTTTCTTT.

As DNA, the CDR3 is TGTGCCAGCAGTGGGGGGAGAAACCCCTACAATGAGCAGTTCTTC. Its translation: CASSGGRNPYNEQFF. J is TRBJ2-1 and V is TRBV9; D possibly corresponds to TRBD2 (6 bases). V lost 5 bases, J lost 2 bases, and 14 bases lay in between. There are 15 residues in the CDR3. Germline V CDR1 and CDR2: SGDLS, YYNGEE.

This rearrangement joins TRBV7-9 to TRBJ2-3; D ambiguous. The CDR3 contains 14 residues. The V and J ends lost 2 bases and 2 bases respectively, with 8 bases between them. Germline V gene data show CDR1 as SEHNR and CDR2 as FQNEAQ (reference sequence). The CDR3 DNA sequence: TGTGCCAGCAGCTTAAGTGGGCCCACAGATACGCAGTATTTT. Protein sequence: CASSLSGPTDTQYF.

In this sample, this clone turned up once. The chain carries TRBV6-5 and TRBJ1-1; no clear D. The V gene's germline CDR1 is MNHEY and CDR2 SVGAGI. There are 13 residues in the CDR3. Trimming removed 7 bases at V and 8 bases at J, with 17 bases between. The CDR3 sequence is CASIRWAPLEAFF. CDR3 in DNA: TGTGCCAGCATCAGATGGGCCCCCTTGGAAGCTTTCTTT.

The chain recombines TRBV6-6 with TRBJ1-2; D is unresolved. This CDR3 comprises 13 residues. V was shortened by 3 bases and J by 1 base, with 6 bases between the two germline ends. Germline V lookup: CDR1 MNHNY, CDR2 SVGAGI (reference sequence). The CDR3 is CASSYAGNYGYTF. CDR3 DNA sequence: TGTGCCAGCAGTTATGCCGGTAACTATGGCTACACCTTC.

The V call is TRBV7-9, the J call TRBJ2-7; no clear D. Trimming took off 5 bases at V and 2 bases at J, with 7 bases between the two ends. CDR1 is SEHNR and CDR2 is FQNEAQ in the germline V gene (reference sequence). The CDR3 consists of 12 residues. The CDR3 DNA reads as TGTGCCAGCAGCCGTACCCCCTACGAGCAGTACTTC. It codes for CASSRTPYEQYF.

This clone was seen a handful of times. The V and J genes are TRBV6-1 and TRBJ2-3; D uncertain. The germline V gene encodes CDR1 MNHNS and CDR2 SASEGT. The CDR3 sequence is 15 residues long. Trimming left V 3 bases short and J 4 bases short, with 14 bases between. In nucleotides, the CDR3 is TGTGCCAGCAGTGAGCGGCTTGGGGTCCCAGATACGCAGTATTTT. It codes for CASSERLGVPDTQYF.

In DNA, the CDR3 is TGTGCCAGCAGTGAGGTAGCGGGCGACCAAGAGACCCAGTACTTC. Residues: CASSEVAGDQETQYF. This chain joins TRBV6-4 and TRBJ2-5; TRBD2 aligns across 7 bases. Germline CDR1 reads MRHNA; CDR2 reads SNTAGT. The CDR3 loop spans 15 amino acids. V dropped 3 bases and J dropped 0; count of bases not matched to a gene: 4.